Listed below are T cell receptor beta chains from one sample, sequenced in a study of siplizumab effects on memory and regulatory T cells. Profiling relied on immunoSEQ multiplex PCR, and the TCRdb table lists in-frame clones only, not all of them. The repertoire holds 120,000 or so clones, roughly 89% seen once, with 1.3% in the top ten. The specimen was CD4+ T cells sorted from blood. Receptors were obtained from a human donor in good health. The CDR3 runs from the conserved cysteine through the conserved F or W. The D gene is left open where the match is weak. The size of a clone is reported for some rows only, either as once, few or many, or as a class for expanded clones.

TRBD1	TRBV27	.	TRBJ1-6	CASSQGQGAYNSPLHF	TGTGCCAGCAGTCAAGGACAGGGGGCATATAATTCACCCCTCCACTTT
.	TRBV7-9	.	TRBJ2-3	CASSLDADTQYF	TGTGCCAGCAGCTTAGACGCAGATACGCAGTATTTT
TRBD1	TRBV14	few	TRBJ1-5	CASSRGTGVDQPQHF	TGTGCCAGCAGCCGAGGGACAGGGGTAGATCAGCCCCAGCATTTT
TRBD2	TRBV5-5	.	TRBJ2-2	CASSWRGFGTGELFF	TGTGCCAGCAGCTGGCGGGGGTTTGGCACCGGGGAGCTGTTTTTT
.	TRBV2	.	TRBJ2-6	CASIRETGANVLTF	TGTGCCAGCATCCGGGAGACTGGGGCCAACGTCCTGACTTTC
.	TRBV10-1	.	TRBJ1-2	CASRSLSVNYGYTF	TGCGCCAGCAGAAGCCTGAGTGTTAACTATGGCTACACCTTC
.	TRBV5-6	.	TRBJ2-3	CASSTRSLTDTQYF	TGTGCCAGCTCGACTAGGAGTCTCACAGATACGCAGTATTTT
TRBD1	TRBV5-1	.	TRBJ2-7	CASSWGDRDFYEQYF	TGCGCCAGCAGCTGGGGGGACAGGGACTTCTACGAGCAGTACTTC
TRBD2	TRBV9	.	TRBJ2-7	CASSVGGGLAAYEQYF	TGTGCCAGCAGCGTAGGTGGGGGACTAGCGGCCTACGAGCAGTACTTC
TRBD2	TRBV5-4	.	TRBJ2-3	CASSRGGPDTQYF	TGTGCCAGCAGTCGGGGGGGCCCAGATACGCAGTATTTT
.	TRBV7-2	.	TRBJ2-7	CASSLGGRSFYEQYF	TGTGCCAGCAGCTTAGGGGGTCGCAGCTTTTACGAGCAGTACTTC
TRBD1	TRBV10-3	.	TRBJ1-1	CAISGTDRGPGGAFF	TGTGCCATCAGTGGTACAGACAGGGGCCCCGGGGGGGCTTTCTTT
TRBD2	TRBV6-1	.	TRBJ2-7	CASISGRGGEQYF	TGTGCCAGCATAAGCGGGAGGGGCGGAGAGCAGTACTTC
.	TRBV7-2	.	TRBJ2-3	CASSLDSAGLRRDTQYF	TGTGCCAGCAGCTTAGACTCGGCAGGGCTAAGGCGAGATACGCAGTATTTT
.	TRBV28	few	TRBJ2-7	CASSSGTSYEQYF	TGTGCCAGCAGTTCGGGCACGTCCTACGAGCAGTACTTC
.	TRBV4-2	few	TRBJ2-7	CASSPFSERVGEQYF	TGTGCCAGCAGCCCGTTCTCGGAGCGGGTCGGCGAGCAGTACTTC
.	TRBV7-8	.	TRBJ1-2	CASSLGVQFYGYTF	TGTGCCAGCAGCCTAGGGGTCCAATTTTATGGCTACACCTTC